Below, 5 T cell receptor beta chains from the same sample are listed, as sequenced in a study of Tregs in tolerant kidney transplant recipients. Their cognate antigens are unknown. TCRdb's table, derived via immunoSEQ multiplex PCR, lists solely in-frame clones and lacks some. The table has about 20,000 clones, under 70% seen once; the top ten hold approximately 3.4%. The sequenced sample was Tregs from blood cultured with allogeneic cells. Every receptor here comes from a human donor in good health.

The chain recombines TRBV30 with TRBJ2-1; 10 bases are shared with TRBD1. CDR1 is GTSNPN and CDR2 is SVGIG in the germline V gene (reference sequence). Trimming cost V 0 bases and J 5 bases; bases outside gene matches: 7. This CDR3 comprises 16 residues. This CDR3 is CAWSVYGTGVNNEQFF. The CDR3 coding sequence is TGTGCCTGGAGTGTTTACGGGACAGGGGTGAACAATGAGCAGTTCTTC.

The rearrangement uses TRBV7-8 and TRBJ2-2; possibly TRBD1 for D (5 bases). The CDR3 sequence is 15 residues long. Germline values: CDR1 SGHVS, CDR2 FQNEAQ. Trimming shortened V by 6 bases and J by 1 base, and 12 bases separated the two germline ends. CDR3: CASSHRQGNTGELFF. CDR3 DNA: TGTGCCAGCAGTCACAGGCAGGGGAACACCGGGGAGCTGTTTTTT.

The rearrangement joins TRBV6-9 to TRBJ2-7; 9 bases align to TRBD1. CDR3 length equals 14 residues. The junction had 5 bases not matched to a gene; V was cut back by 7 bases and J by 1 base. Germline assignment: CDR1 MNHGY and CDR2 SVAAGI. The CDR3 is CASNRQGVSYEQYF. In DNA, the CDR3 is TGTGCCAGCAACCGACAGGGGGTTTCCTACGAGCAGTACTTC.

The rearrangement joins TRBV11-3 to TRBJ2-2; D uncertain. CDR1 is SGHNT, CDR2 YENEEA, per germline. The V end was cut by 6 bases, the J end by 2 bases, with 4 bases between. There are 12 residues in the CDR3. The CDR3 DNA reads TGTGCCAGCAGGCTCAACACCGGGGAGCTGTTTTTT. This translates into CASRLNTGELFF.

The chain recombines TRBV27 with TRBJ2-5, with 12 bases lining up with TRBD2. V shed 3 bases, J shed 3 bases, and the junction held 2 bases outside the gene matches. This CDR3 is 15 amino acids long. CDR1 MNHEY and CDR2 SMNVEV come from the germline V gene (reference sequence). CDR3 residues: CASSFSSGGEETQYF. In DNA form, the CDR3 reads TGTGCCAGCAGTTTTTCTAGCGGGGGGGAAGAGACCCAGTACTTC.